Below, one T cell receptor beta chain is given with its context. Method: immunoSEQ multiplex PCR; TCRdb's copy keeps in-frame clones and lacks some. The sample carries approximately 44,000 clones, around 84% recorded once. This CDR3 has 16 amino acids. Trimming shortened V by 4 bases and J by 6 bases, and 21 bases separated the two germline ends. Germline CDR1 is KGHSH and CDR2 is LQKENI. This sample stems from a study of OX40 agonist ivuxolimab in advanced cancers. The clonotype comes from an adult with an advanced solid tumor such as melanoma, head and neck, liver or kidney cancer. The sample consisted of CD4+ or CD8+ T cells sorted from blood, taken in a trial of the OX40 agonist ivuxolimab. V is TRBV18 and J is TRBJ1-2; D might be TRBD1 (5 bases). DNA for the CDR3: TGTGCCAGCTCACTGGTTCCGGGGACGGATAAGCATGGCTACACCTTC. It specifies CASSLVPGTDKHGYTF.